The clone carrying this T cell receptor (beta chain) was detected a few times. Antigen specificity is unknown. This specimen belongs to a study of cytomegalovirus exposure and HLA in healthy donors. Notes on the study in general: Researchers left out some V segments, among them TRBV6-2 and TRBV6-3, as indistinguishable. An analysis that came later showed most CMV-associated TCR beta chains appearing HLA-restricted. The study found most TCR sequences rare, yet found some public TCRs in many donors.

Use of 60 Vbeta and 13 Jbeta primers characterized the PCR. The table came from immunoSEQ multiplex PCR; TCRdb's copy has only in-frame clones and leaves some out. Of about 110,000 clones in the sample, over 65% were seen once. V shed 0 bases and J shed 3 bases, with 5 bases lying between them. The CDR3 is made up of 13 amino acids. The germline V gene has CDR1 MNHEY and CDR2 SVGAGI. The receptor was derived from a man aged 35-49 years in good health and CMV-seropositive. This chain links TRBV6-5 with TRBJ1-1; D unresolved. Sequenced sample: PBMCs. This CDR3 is CASSYSRDTEAFF. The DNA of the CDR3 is TGTGCCAGCAGTTACTCCCGGGACACTGAAGCTTTCTTT.